Following are 4 T cell receptor beta chains from one sample sequenced in a study of blood T cell repertoires in COVID-19. TCRdb's table, derived via immunoSEQ multiplex PCR, lists solely in-frame clones and lacks some. In the table there are 150,000 to 200,000 clones, 70% to 80% of which are singletons. Material: peripheral blood. Source of these receptors: a woman aged 60-75 years with COVID-19, enrolled during active disease.

This chain uses TRBV12-3 or TRBV12-4 with TRBJ2-3, with D perhaps TRBD1 (5 bases). The CDR3 sequence is 13 residues long. The V end was cut by 8 bases, the J end by 2 bases, with 11 bases between. Here the CDR3 DNA reads TGTGCCAGCCAGCAGGGAAACACAGATACGCAGTATTTT. It yields the protein CASQQGNTDTQYF.

The rearrangement links TRBV28 to TRBJ1-1; D ambiguous. The CDR3 loop spans 12 amino acids. Germline lookup yields CDR1 MDHEN and CDR2 SYDVKM. Trimming stripped 3 bases from V and 5 bases from J, with 7 bases between. The CDR3 region is CASSLSGTEAFF. The CDR3 DNA reads TGTGCCAGCAGTTTGAGCGGTACTGAAGCTTTCTTT.

V gene TRBV7-2 combines with J gene TRBJ2-5, with 9 bases that match TRBD2. The CDR3 length is 16 residues. V shed 0 bases, J shed 1 base, and the junction held 3 bases outside the gene matches. From germline, CDR1 is SGHTA and CDR2 FQGNSA. The CDR3 here is CASSLAASGAQETQYF. The CDR3 coding sequence is TGTGCCAGCAGCTTAGCGGCTAGCGGGGCCCAAGAGACCCAGTACTTC.

The chain has TRBV7-2 and TRBJ1-1, with TRBD1 as a possible D gene (6 bases). Germline assignment: CDR1 SGHTA and CDR2 FQGNSA. V was shortened by 2 bases and J by 11 bases, with 15 bases between the two germline ends. This CDR3 has 13 amino acids. Here the CDR3 DNA reads TGTGCCAGCAGCTTAAGGCGGACAGATCGGGCTTTCTTT. Amino acid sequence: CASSLRRTDRAFF.